These 32 T cell receptor beta chains share one sample of origin, sequenced in a study of STAT5B mutations in CD4+ large granular lymphocyte leukemia. Clones were read by immunoSEQ multiplex PCR, and TCRdb kept only the in-frame ones, dropping some. The table records 30,000 or so clones, 65% to 75% of them present only once. Material: CD4+ T cells from blood buffy coats. The receptors here all came from a human donor in good health.

V gene TRBV5-6 combines with J gene TRBJ1-6; TRBD1 matches 11 bases. Germline CDR1 is SGHDT and CDR2 is YYEEEE. Trimming took 4 bases from V and 9 from J; bases not matched to a gene: 9. The CDR3 contains 16 residues. The CDR3, as DNA: TGTGCCAGCAGCCTTGGACAGGGGGCGTTCATTTCACCCCTCCACTTT. This encodes CASSLGQGAFISPLHF.

The chain joins TRBV4-3 to TRBJ2-1; TRBD2 is a possible D gene (6 bases). Per the germline V gene, CDR1 is LGHNA and CDR2 is YSLEER. V was pared by 0 bases and J by 2 bases, with 14 bases between. The CDR3 runs 17 residues. This chain's CDR3 is CASSQDGGGPPYNEQFF. The DNA for the CDR3 is TGCGCCAGCAGCCAAGACGGGGGAGGCCCTCCCTACAATGAGCAGTTCTTC.

Only one count was recorded for this clone. The chain is built from TRBV5-6 and TRBJ2-3, with D perhaps TRBD1 (6 bases). With 0 bases removed from V and 9 bases from J, the gap between germline ends came to 14 bases. Germline assignment: CDR1 SGHDT and CDR2 YYEEEE. This CDR3 has 14 residues. The CDR3 nucleotides read TGTGCCAGCAGCTTGGCCCGGGCAGGGGAGACGCAGTATTTT. Residues: CASSLARAGETQYF.

This clone occurred a few times. The genes are TRBV30 and TRBJ1-6; no reliable D call. Deletions cut 1 base from V and 6 bases from J, with 10 bases between. The length of the CDR3 is 14 residues. Germline CDR1 reads GTSNPN; CDR2 reads SVGIG (reference sequence). CDR3 nucleotide sequence: TGTGCCTGGAGTGATAGACAAGTTAATTCACCCCTCCACTTT. Its translation is CAWSDRQVNSPLHF.

In this sample, this clone turned up a few times. This chain uses TRBV28 with TRBJ1-5, with TRBD1 as a possible D gene (6 bases). V was shortened by 6 bases and J by 2 bases, with 14 bases between the two germline ends. The length of the CDR3 is 15 residues. Germline V CDR1 and CDR2: MDHEN, SYDVKM. CDR3 sequence reads: CASSSGVSGNQPQHF. For the CDR3, the DNA is TGTGCCAGCAGCTCAGGGGTTTCGGGCAATCAGCCCCAGCATTTT.

This sequence joins TRBV6-7 and TRBJ2-1, with 8 bases fitting TRBD2. TRBV6-7 is marked as an open reading frame, function uncertain. CDR3 size: 17 residues. V lost 1 base, J lost 2 bases, and 7 bases stayed unmatched. DNA for the CDR3: TGTGCCAGCAGTTACTTGACCTTAGCGGGACCCTACAATGAGCAGTTCTTC. Residues: CASSYLTLAGPYNEQFF.

The J gene is TRBJ2-7, the V gene TRBV12-2. TRBV12-2 is given as a pseudogene. There are 13 residues in the CDR3. CDR3 residues: CASRFRPSYEQYF. The CDR3 nucleotides read TGTGCAAGTCGCTTTCGACCCAGCTACGAGCAGTACTTC.

This chain uses TRBV5-4 with TRBJ2-5, with D possibly matching TRBD2 (5 bases). The J call may be wrong; the DNA end is better matched by TRBJ2-7. The CDR3 loop spans 14 amino acids. Germline CDR1 SGHNT, CDR2 YYREEE (reference sequence). The CDR3 here is CASSLGRTSYEQYF. In DNA form, the CDR3 reads TGTGCCAGCAGCTTGGGGCGTACTAGCTACGAGCAGTACTTC.

The chain has TRBV7-2 and TRBJ1-3, with D unresolved. The CDR3 is 14 amino acids. Trimming shortened V by 0 bases and J by 0 bases, and 3 bases separated the two germline ends. Germline V gives CDR1 SGHTA, CDR2 FQGNSA. The CDR3 DNA reads TGTGCCAGCAGCTTAGCGCCCTCTGGAAACACCATATATTTT. It encodes CASSLAPSGNTIYF.

The V call is TRBV2, the J call TRBJ2-1, with 11 bases matching TRBD2. There are 18 residues in the CDR3. V lost 5 bases to trimming and J lost 6 bases; unmatched junction nucleotides: 15. CDR1 is SNHLY, CDR2 FYNNEI, per germline. CDR3 residues: CASSSTPEKLAGANEQFF. CDR3 DNA: TGTGCCAGCAGTTCAACACCAGAAAAACTAGCGGGAGCCAATGAGCAGTTCTTC.

Written as DNA, the CDR3 is TGTGCCCTTAGGGCAGGGAATAACTATGGCTACACCTTC. Translated: CALRAGNNYGYTF. This chain uses TRBV28 with TRBJ1-2; D might be TRBD1 (5 bases). This CDR3 comprises 13 residues. Trimming left V 11 bases short and J 1 base short, with 14 bases between. Per the germline V gene, CDR1 is MDHEN and CDR2 is SYDVKM.

The chain carries TRBV4-3 and TRBJ2-3; D tentatively fits TRBD1 or TRBD2 (5 bases each). Germline CDR1 reads LGHNA; CDR2 reads YSLEER. V was pared by 5 bases and J by 5 bases, with 17 bases between. The CDR3 extends over 15 amino acids. The CDR3 loop reads CASSALGGLGDTQYF. The CDR3 bases are TGCGCCAGCAGCGCCCTTGGGGGTCTCGGAGATACGCAGTATTTT.

The table lists this clone with a few counts. This chain joins TRBV28 and TRBJ2-3; 12 bases fit TRBD2. The length of the CDR3 is 19 residues. Germline V gene data show CDR1 as MDHEN and CDR2 as SYDVKM. V lost 7 bases and J lost 4; bases outside the gene matches: 18. The chain's CDR3 is CASTHRRTSGKPRADTQYF. CDR3 nucleotide sequence: TGTGCCAGCACTCACAGAAGGACTAGCGGGAAGCCTCGCGCAGATACGCAGTATTTT.

The chain is built from TRBV29-1 and TRBJ1-1; D is possibly TRBD1 (5 bases). The V end lost 6 bases, the J end lost 0 bases, and 11 bases lay between the germline ends. CDR1 and CDR2 (germline): SQVTM, ANQGSEA. CDR3 length: 13 residues. Written as DNA, the CDR3 is TGCAGCGTCCACGACAGCATGAACACTGAAGCTTTCTTT. Translated, it gives CSVHDSMNTEAFF.

This clone was observed a handful of times. The CDR3 nucleotides are TGTGCCAGCTCACAAACAAGTGCTGGGGCCAACGTCCTGACTTTC. As protein: CASSQTSAGANVLTF. The chain joins TRBV18 to TRBJ2-6; D is undetermined. The germline V and J ends were trimmed by 4 bases and 2 bases, with 9 bases remaining between them. CDR1 is KGHSH, CDR2 LQKENI, per germline. The length of the CDR3 is 15 residues.

This chain links TRBV19 with TRBJ2-7, with TRBD2 identical over 12 bases. Germline V gives CDR1 LNHDA, CDR2 SQIVND (reference sequence). The trim removed 1 base at V and 6 bases at J, leaving 4 bases unmatched. CDR3 length: 15 amino acids. The CDR3 here is CASSIVTSGSREQYF. CDR3 in DNA: TGTGCCAGTAGTATAGTGACTAGCGGGAGCCGCGAGCAGTACTTC.

This chain connects TRBV7-8 to TRBJ1-6; 10 nucleotides agree with TRBD1. This CDR3 has 17 residues. J lost 8 bases, V lost 1 base, and 8 bases had no gene match. Germline V gives CDR1 SGHVS, CDR2 FQNEAQ. The CDR3 loop is CASSLVATGTGDSPLHF. The CDR3 coding sequence is TGTGCCAGCAGCTTAGTGGCTACCGGGACAGGGGATTCACCCCTCCACTTT.

V is TRBV25-1 and J is TRBJ2-3; 11 nucleotides align to TRBD2. V was clipped by 0 bases and J by 6 bases; unmatched bases: 5. The CDR3 covers 16 residues. Germline V gene sequence: CDR1 MGHDK, CDR2 SYGVNS. CDR3 sequence reads: CASSEYTSGRTDTQYF. Written as DNA, the CDR3 is TGTGCCAGCAGTGAATACACTAGCGGGAGAACCGATACGCAGTATTTT.

The chain recombines TRBV18 with TRBJ2-1, with 13 nucleotides matching TRBD2. This CDR3 has 16 residues. Germline assignment: CDR1 KGHSH and CDR2 LQKENI. V lost 3 bases to trimming and J lost 7 bases; unmatched junction nucleotides: 6. The CDR3 DNA reads TGTGCCAGCTCACCTACCGGGACTAGCGGGAAGAATGAGCAGTTCTTC. This codes for CASSPTGTSGKNEQFF.

The chain carries TRBV11-2 and TRBJ2-2; a weak D match, TRBD1 (6 bases). Germline V gives CDR1 SGHAT, CDR2 FQNNGV. The V end lost 5 bases, the J end lost 0 bases, and 16 bases lay between the germline ends. The length of the CDR3 is 17 residues. This chain's CDR3 is CASSRRQASPNTGELFF. The DNA of the CDR3 is TGTGCCAGCAGCAGAAGACAGGCCTCCCCGAACACCGGGGAGCTGTTTTTT.

The CDR3 loop is CASSRWDIYNEQFF. DNA for the CDR3: TGTGCCAGCAGCCGCTGGGACATCTACAATGAGCAGTTCTTC. This chain joins TRBV5-6 and TRBJ2-1; perhaps TRBD1 as D (6 bases). Germline lookup yields CDR1 SGHDT and CDR2 YYEEEE. The CDR3 loop spans 14 amino acids. V dropped 4 bases and J dropped 3 bases, with 11 bases sitting between them. Full variable domain (outside the CDR3, taken from reference TRBV5-6 and TRBJ2-1): DAGVTQSPTHLIKTRGQQVTLRCSPKSGHDTVSWYQQALGQGPQFIFQYYEEEERQRGNFPDRFSGHQFPNYSSELNVNALLLGDSALYLCASSRWDIYNEQFFGPGTRLTVL.

The rearrangement links TRBV19 to TRBJ2-7, with D possibly being TRBD1 (5 bases). Per germline, CDR1 LNHDA and CDR2 SQIVND (reference sequence). V was clipped by 3 bases and J by 5 bases, with 11 bases between them. The CDR3 has 13 residues. The CDR3 DNA is TGTGCCAGTAGTATGCAGGGTTTCCACGAGCAGTACTTC. It specifies CASSMQGFHEQYF.

J is TRBJ2-3 and V is TRBV9, with TRBD1 identical over 8 bases. The V and J ends lost 4 bases and 3 bases, in that order; junction bases with no gene match: 10. Germline V CDR1 and CDR2: SGDLS, YYNGEE. The CDR3 totals 16 residues. For the CDR3, the DNA is TGTGCCAGCAGCCCAAGGGGGACAGGTGAGACAGATACGCAGTATTTT. Its protein is CASSPRGTGETDTQYF.

This clone was detected a few times. The chain employs TRBV30 and TRBJ2-7; D perhaps matches TRBD2 (6 bases). The CDR3 length is 12 residues. Between the trimmed V and J ends, which lost 2 bases and 5 bases, there was a span of 10 bases. Germline V gives CDR1 GTSNPN, CDR2 SVGIG (reference sequence). CDR3 amino acids: CAWSRASDEQYF. CDR3 coding DNA: TGTGCCTGGAGTAGGGCTAGCGACGAGCAGTACTTC.

CDR3 nucleotides: TGTGCCAGCAGCTCAGGCCCAAACGCACGGGAGACCCAGTACTTC. This translates into CASSSGPNARETQYF. The chain has TRBV7-2 and TRBJ2-5; no clear D gene. This CDR3 comprises 15 residues. Germline V gene sequence: CDR1 SGHTA, CDR2 FQGNSA. The V and J ends lost 4 bases and 5 bases respectively, with 17 bases between them.

This clone was seen a single time. The chain has TRBV27 and TRBJ2-7; TRBD2 agrees at 12 bases. Germline lookup yields CDR1 MNHEY and CDR2 SMNVEV (reference sequence). The CDR3 covers 15 residues. V dropped 0 bases and J dropped 4; count of bases not matched to a gene: 1. CDR3: CASSLSTSGRYEQYF. Written as DNA, the CDR3 is TGTGCCAGCAGTTTATCGACTAGCGGGAGATACGAGCAGTACTTC.

The genes are TRBV7-2 and TRBJ1-5; 9 nucleotides match TRBD1. The CDR3 length is 16 residues. The germline V gene has CDR1 SGHTA and CDR2 FQGNSA. Trimming at V came to 5 bases and at J to 6 bases, leaving 11 bases not matched to a gene. The CDR3 coding sequence is TGTGCCAGCAGCACACCGGGACAGGGAGATCGTCAGCCCCAGCATTTT. It is translated as CASSTPGQGDRQPQHF.

The rearrangement links TRBV2 to TRBJ2-7, with 7 bases lining up with TRBD1. Trimming cost V 2 bases and J 6 bases; bases outside gene matches: 4. Germline V CDR1 and CDR2: SNHLY, FYNNEI. This CDR3 contains 13 residues. DNA of the CDR3: TGTGCCAGCAGTGAACGTACAGGGGCCGAGCAGTACTTC. Translating it yields CASSERTGAEQYF.

The chain employs TRBV15 and TRBJ2-5; D assignment may be TRBD1 or TRBD2 (6 bases each). Trimming shortened V by 3 bases and J by 4 bases, and 21 bases separated the two germline ends. Germline values: CDR1 LNHNV, CDR2 YYDKDF (reference sequence). This CDR3 has 17 amino acids. The CDR3 region is CATSRVTGATKRETQYF. CDR3 DNA: TGTGCCACCAGCAGGGTGACGGGGGCGACTAAGAGAGAGACCCAGTACTTC.

The chain combines TRBV11-2 with TRBJ2-2; D unresolved. Trimming shortened V by 4 bases and J by 0 bases, and 6 bases separated the two germline ends. The CDR3 totals 14 residues. Germline loops: CDR1 SGHAT, CDR2 FQNNGV. CDR3 coding DNA: TGTGCCAGCAGCTGGGCAGCGAACACCGGGGAGCTGTTTTTT. The encoded protein is CASSWAANTGELFF.

Points on this clone: One end of the junction is discordant with germline, which a read error may explain. The rearrangement uses TRBV6-4 and TRBJ1-1; TRBD1 aligns across 7 bases. The CDR3 covers 13 residues. Germline CDR1 reads MRHNA; CDR2 reads SNTAGT. The CDR3 loop reads CASSDTGDTEAFF. The CDR3 DNA sequence: TGTGCCAGCAGTGATACAGGGGACACTGAAGCCTTCTTT.

The J gene is TRBJ2-7, the V gene TRBV27; TRBD1 aligns across 10 bases. Germline V gene lookup returns CDR1 MNHEY and CDR2 SMNVEV (reference sequence). The V gene end was trimmed by 6 bases and the J gene end by 2 bases; junction bases not matched to a gene: 7. This CDR3 has 15 amino acids. The chain's CDR3 is CASSSQGQGPYEQYF. As DNA, the CDR3 is TGTGCCAGCAGCTCCCAGGGACAGGGGCCCTACGAGCAGTACTTC.